The 6 T cell receptor beta chains below were found in one sample sequenced in a study of T cell responses to AZD1222 COVID-19 vaccine. TCRdb's table, derived via immunoSEQ multiplex PCR, lists solely in-frame clones and lacks some. The sample carries about 120,000 clones, 92% recorded once. The sequenced sample was peripheral blood, obtained 28 days after the second AZD1222 dose. The receptor set was obtained from an adult who received the AZD1222 COVID-19 vaccine.

The V call is TRBV14, the J call TRBJ1-5; D perhaps matches TRBD1 (5 bases). Trimming stripped 0 bases from V and 4 bases from J, with 7 bases between. Per the germline V gene, CDR1 is SGHDN and CDR2 is FVKESK. CDR3 length: 14 residues. The CDR3: CASSQESGNQPQHF. In nucleotides, the CDR3 is TGTGCCAGCAGCCAAGAGTCAGGGAATCAGCCCCAGCATTTT.

The chain employs TRBV10-2 and TRBJ2-1; D is unresolved. The V and J ends lost 5 bases and 0 bases respectively, with 5 bases between them. CDR1 and CDR2 from the germline V gene are WSHSY and SAAADI. The length of the CDR3 is 13 residues. The DNA of the CDR3 is TGCGCCAGCAGTCGGAACTCCTACAATGAGCAGTTCTTC. Protein product: CASSRNSYNEQFF.

V usage is TRBV6-5 and J usage is TRBJ1-3; the match to TRBD1 covers 8 bases. The CDR3 spans 14 residues. CDR1 and CDR2 (germline): MNHEY, SVGAGI. The J segment lost 4 bases and the V segment lost 6 bases, leaving 5 bases of the junction unmatched. The CDR3 loop is CASRPTGEGNTIYF. CDR3 DNA sequence: TGTGCCAGCAGACCGACAGGGGAGGGAAACACCATATATTTT.

V and J are TRBV28 and TRBJ1-2; 8 nucleotides line up with TRBD1. CDR1 MDHEN and CDR2 SYDVKM come from the germline V gene. CDR3 length equals 14 residues. Germline trimming cut 1 base from V and 8 bases from J; bases unmatched to any gene: 6. The CDR3, as DNA: TGTGCCAGCAGTTTATTGTCCAGGGGGCACGGCTACACCTTC. It encodes CASSLLSRGHGYTF.

The CDR3 region is CASSRQGNYGYTF. The DNA for the CDR3 is TGTGCCAGCAGCCGACAGGGTAACTATGGCTACACCTTC. The rearrangement joins TRBV6-2 or TRBV6-3 to TRBJ1-2; TRBD1 aligns across 7 bases. The germline gives CDR1 MNHEY, CDR2 SVGEGT. After removal of 6 bases from V and 1 base from J, the junction contained 2 bases not matched to a gene. The CDR3 has 13 residues.

This clone was seen once. V usage is TRBV4-1 and J usage is TRBJ1-5, with a tentative D call TRBD1 (5 bases). Germline CDR1 reads MGHRA; CDR2 reads YSYEKL. The CDR3 consists of 20 residues. The ends were cut back, 4 bases at V and 0 bases at J, with 25 bases in the middle. The CDR3 sequence: CASSRTPAFREGLSNQPQHF. The CDR3 DNA reads TGCGCCAGCAGCCGAACCCCCGCGTTCAGGGAAGGTCTTAGCAATCAGCCCCAGCATTTT.